The 20 T cell receptor beta chains presented below share a single source sample, sequenced in a study of OX40 agonist ivuxolimab in advanced cancers. This table comes from immunoSEQ multiplex PCR, and its TCRdb copy is limited to in-frame clones, with some not included. The sample yields approximately 58,000 clones, under 90% seen once. Here the sequenced sample was CD4+ or CD8+ T cells sorted from blood, taken in a trial of the OX40 agonist ivuxolimab. Source of these receptors: an adult with an advanced solid tumor such as melanoma, head and neck, liver or kidney cancer.

This clone was seen a handful of times. The CDR3 sequence is CASRNTTGRRETQYF. The CDR3 DNA follows: TGCGCCAGCAGAAATACGACAGGGCGTCGGGAGACCCAGTACTTC. This sequence joins TRBV4-1 and TRBJ2-5, with TRBD1 identical over 7 bases. This CDR3 comprises 15 residues. Germline V gene data show CDR1 as MGHRA and CDR2 as YSYEKL. V dropped 6 bases and J dropped 5; count of bases not matched to a gene: 12.

CDR3 in DNA: TGTGCCAGCAGCCGGATGTGGGGGAACACTGAAGCTTTCTTT. Encoded protein: CASSRMWGNTEAFF. V is TRBV6-5 and J is TRBJ1-1; D gene unclear. V was pared by 6 bases and J by 1 base, with 12 bases between. The CDR3 sequence is 14 residues long. CDR1 is MNHEY, CDR2 SVGAGI, per germline.

V and J are TRBV5-1 and TRBJ2-5; TRBD1 might be the D (6 bases). Trimming cost V 0 bases and J 0 bases, with 9 bases left between them. Per the germline V gene, CDR1 is SGHRS and CDR2 is YFSETQ. This CDR3 spans 15 amino acids. CDR3 residues: CASSLVGGYQETQYF. CDR3 in DNA: TGCGCCAGCAGCTTGGTTGGGGGCTACCAAGAGACCCAGTACTTC.

The chain recombines TRBV18 with TRBJ2-5; D is perhaps TRBD1 (6 bases). The CDR3 spans 13 residues. In germline, CDR1 is KGHSH, CDR2 LQKENI. Trimming removed 3 bases from V and 5 bases from J, with 10 bases in between. The CDR3 DNA follows: TGTGCCAGCTCACCCAGGGGCGGGGAGACCCAGTACTTC. Translating gives CASSPRGGETQYF.

V and J are TRBV30 and TRBJ1-2; 8 bases map to TRBD1. The CDR3 is made up of 11 amino acids. Germline-derived CDR1 and CDR2 are GTSNPN and SVGIG (reference sequence). With V trimmed by 6 bases and J by 6 bases, 3 bases remained unmatched. For the CDR3, the DNA is TGTGCCTGTGGGACAGGAGATGGCTACACCTTC. This gives the protein CACGTGDGYTF.

The J gene is TRBJ2-5, the V gene TRBV5-1; unclear D gene. Between the trimmed V and J ends, which lost 1 base and 5 bases, there was a span of 12 bases. The CDR3 sequence is 14 residues long. Germline CDR1 reads SGHRS; CDR2 reads YFSETQ. DNA of the CDR3: TGCGCCAGCAGCTTGTGGTCGGGTAGGGAGACCCAGTACTTC. Protein sequence: CASSLWSGRETQYF.

The chain recombines TRBV5-1 with TRBJ2-1; D perhaps matches TRBD1 (5 bases). This CDR3 comprises 15 residues. V gave up 0 bases and J gave up 5 bases, with 12 bases separating them. In germline, CDR1 is SGHRS, CDR2 YFSETQ. This CDR3 is CASSLVQGWDNEQFF. CDR3 sequence (DNA): TGCGCCAGCAGCTTGGTTCAGGGTTGGGACAATGAGCAGTTCTTC. The full variable domain, in which reference TRBV5-1 and TRBJ2-1 provide the parts outside the CDR3, is KAGVTQTPRYLIKTRGQQVTLSCSPISGHRSVSWYQQTPGQGLQFLFEYFSETQRNKGNFPGRFSGRQFSNSRSEMNVSTLELGDSALYLCASSLVQGWDNEQFFGPGTRLTVL.

The chain links TRBV20-1 to TRBJ2-5; possibly TRBD2 for D (6 bases). Germline loops: CDR1 DFQATT, CDR2 SNEGSKA (reference sequence). CDR3 length equals 11 residues. CDR3 amino acids: CRAGLGETQYF. CDR3 DNA: TGCAGGGCGGGGCTGGGAGAGACCCAGTACTTC.

This rearrangement joins TRBV7-9 to TRBJ1-1; TRBD1 matches at 9 bases. The CDR3 contains 15 residues. Germline assignment: CDR1 SEHNR and CDR2 FQNEAQ (reference sequence). V lost 4 bases and J lost 6; bases outside the gene matches: 9. The CDR3 DNA sequence: TGTGCCAGCAGCTACCCCGGACAGGGGAAGGCTGAAGCTTTCTTT. It translates to CASSYPGQGKAEAFF.

The chain couples TRBV30 to TRBJ2-2, with D maybe TRBD1 (5 bases). This CDR3 comprises 14 residues. Trimming cost V 3 bases and J 7 bases, with 15 bases left between them. Germline loops: CDR1 GTSNPN, CDR2 SVGIG (reference sequence). CDR3 DNA sequence: TGTGCCTGGAGCGAGCTGATGGGGCGCGGGGAGCTGTTTTTT. Translated: CAWSELMGRGELFF.

This rearrangement joins TRBV5-1 to TRBJ2-5; either TRBD1 or TRBD2 may fit D (5 bases each). CDR3 size: 16 residues. V shed 4 bases and J shed 5 bases, with 21 bases lying between them. Per germline, CDR1 SGHRS and CDR2 YFSETQ. This chain's CDR3 is CASSLTGTRLGETQYF. The CDR3 nucleotides are TGCGCCAGCAGCCTAACCGGGACCCGCTTGGGTGAGACCCAGTACTTC.

This clone is a singleton in its sample. V gene TRBV5-1 combines with J gene TRBJ2-3; TRBD1 is a possible D gene (6 bases). The CDR3 loop spans 15 amino acids. The germline V gene encodes CDR1 SGHRS and CDR2 YFSETQ. The V end lost 2 bases, the J end lost 2 bases, and 12 bases lay between the germline ends. This chain's CDR3 is CASSLGGVATDTQYF. CDR3 sequence (DNA): TGCGCCAGCAGCTTAGGGGGAGTCGCCACAGATACGCAGTATTTT.

The chain joins TRBV7-8 to TRBJ2-7; 12 nucleotides line up with TRBD2. This CDR3 has 16 amino acids. Looked up from germline, CDR1 is SGHVS and CDR2 is FQNEAQ. V was pared by 5 bases and J by 0 bases, with 5 bases of the junction left unmatched. For the CDR3, the DNA is TGTGCCAGCAGCGCTTCACTAGCGGGAGGCTCCTACGAGCAGTACTTC. This sequence encodes CASSASLAGGSYEQYF.

This clone was picked up a small number of times. The rearrangement links TRBV27 to TRBJ1-4; D is undetermined. V lost 4 bases and J 5 bases, leaving 11 bases between the germline ends. CDR3 size: 14 residues. The germline gives CDR1 MNHEY, CDR2 SMNVEV (reference sequence). The CDR3 spells CASSSSYGNEKLFF. CDR3 DNA: TGTGCCAGCAGTTCCTCCTACGGAAATGAAAAACTGTTTTTT.

The V and J genes are TRBV2 and TRBJ2-1, with D maybe TRBD2 (5 bases). V gave up 6 bases and J gave up 7 bases, with 22 bases separating them. The germline V gene encodes CDR1 SNHLY and CDR2 FYNNEI. This CDR3 has 16 amino acids. The CDR3: CASSTGPGMEANEQFF. CDR3 DNA sequence: TGTGCCAGCAGCACCGGACCAGGTATGGAGGCGAATGAGCAGTTCTTC.

V is TRBV29-1 and J is TRBJ2-1, with D hard to call. V shed 5 bases and J shed 0 bases, with 5 bases lying between them. Germline V gene lookup returns CDR1 SQVTM and CDR2 ANQGSEA. There are 12 residues in the CDR3. The CDR3 sequence is CSVRGSYNEQFF. Written as DNA, the CDR3 is TGCAGCGTTAGAGGCTCCTACAATGAGCAGTTCTTC.

Concerning this clone: At the DNA level, this CDR3 is encoded by other sequences in the same sample as well. The CDR3 is CASSLIPSTDTQYF. CDR3 coding DNA: TGTGCCAGCAGCCTGATCCCTAGCACAGATACGCAGTATTTT. The chain carries TRBV7-3 and TRBJ2-3; D not certain. V was trimmed by 5 bases and J by 0 bases, leaving 9 bases between them. CDR1 is SGHTA, CDR2 FQGTGA, per germline. There are 14 residues in the CDR3.

Written as DNA, the CDR3 is TGTGCCAGCTCAGAGTCACGAGTATCTGGGGCCAACGTCCTGACTTTC. Protein product: CASSESRVSGANVLTF. The chain has TRBV18 and TRBJ2-6; no clear D gene. CDR3 length equals 16 residues. V shed 5 bases and J shed 1 base, with 12 bases lying between them. CDR1 KGHSH and CDR2 LQKENI come from the germline V gene.

The V call is TRBV15, the J call TRBJ2-7; possibly TRBD1 or TRBD2 for D (5 bases each). The CDR3 consists of 15 residues. Germline V CDR1 and CDR2: LNHNV, YYDKDF (reference sequence). Trimming stripped 3 bases from V and 1 base from J, with 13 bases between. The CDR3, as DNA: TGTGCCACCAGCAGGGGACGTCTAATATCCTACGAGCAGTACTTC. Protein product: CATSRGRLISYEQYF.

The V gene is TRBV6-5, the J gene TRBJ2-7; D is ambiguous. CDR3 length equals 10 residues. From germline, CDR1 is MNHEY and CDR2 SVGAGI. V shed 5 bases and J shed 4 bases, with 3 bases lying between them. The CDR3 reads CASSEYEQYF. In DNA form, the CDR3 reads TGTGCCAGCAGTGAGTACGAGCAGTACTTC.